This T cell receptor beta chain was identified in a study of T cells in Graves' hyperthyroidism and ophthalmopathy. Study overall: Staff took peripheral blood when the initial diagnosis was made, before any treatment began.

It was RNA transcripts that yielded the amplified TCR beta CDR3 regions. First-round RT-PCR with HTBI primers amplified the TCR CDR3 region. TCRdb called the multiplex PCR reads again in MiXCR, with one record for every CDR3 protein. The sample lists about 840,000 distinct CDR3 sequences; 35% to 40% were seen once. The CDR3 spans 14 residues. Deletions cut 7 bases from V and 5 bases from J, with 17 bases between. Hyperthyroidism was newly diagnosed in patients aged 18 to 65 (duration under 2 months). Using around 10 ml of fresh peripheral blood, PBMCs were prepared. The specimen was blood. This receptor was identified in a young man with Graves' hyperthyroidism. The gene calls are TRBV12-3 or TRBV12-4 and TRBJ2-5, with a tentative D call TRBD1 (6 bases). The CDR3 nucleotides read TGTGCCAGCACCGCCACAGGGAGTCTCGAGACCCAGTACTTC. It translates to CASTATGSLETQYF.